These 26 T cell receptor beta chains were all obtained from the same sample, sequenced in a study of blood T cell repertoires in COVID-19. TCRdb's copy holds only in-frame clones and misses some; the assay was immunoSEQ multiplex PCR. The table lists fewer than 200,000 clones, roughly 84% of them singletons, with 5% to 6% in the top ten. The source material was peripheral blood. Receptors originate from a woman aged 45-65 years with COVID-19, enrolled during active disease.

V usage is TRBV7-8 and J usage is TRBJ1-4, with D unresolved. The CDR3 consists of 14 residues. The germline V and J ends were trimmed by 1 base and 4 bases, with 7 bases remaining between them. Germline V gives CDR1 SGHVS, CDR2 FQNEAQ. The CDR3 DNA follows: TGTGCCAGCAGCTTAGACAGCCTTAATGAAAAACTGTTTTTT. Encoded protein: CASSLDSLNEKLFF.

In nucleotides, the CDR3 is TGTGCCAGCAGTTACTCGAGAGTTCCGCATAATGAAAAACTGTTTTTT. It specifies CASSYSRVPHNEKLFF. J is TRBJ1-4 and V is TRBV6-5; D remains ambiguous. Germline lookup yields CDR1 MNHEY and CDR2 SVGAGI. The CDR3 is made up of 16 amino acids. V lost 0 bases and J lost 4, with 12 bases in between.

The V and J genes are TRBV12-3 or TRBV12-4 and TRBJ2-7, with 8 bases matching TRBD2. CDR3 length: 13 residues. The trim removed 9 bases at V and 2 bases at J, leaving 6 bases unmatched. In DNA form, the CDR3 reads TGTGCCAGTCGACGGGGGGGCACCTACGAGCAGTACTTC. As protein: CASRRGGTYEQYF.

The chain has TRBV7-2 and TRBJ2-3, with D tentatively TRBD2 (7 bases). Trimming stripped 5 bases from V and 5 bases from J, with 17 bases between. The CDR3 sequence is 15 residues long. Germline CDR1 SGHTA, CDR2 FQGNSA. The CDR3 DNA reads as TGTGCCAGCAGCCCGGCGGGGGACAACCGAGATACGCAGTATTTT. This sequence encodes CASSPAGDNRDTQYF.

The gene calls are TRBV28 and TRBJ2-2; 12 bases fit TRBD2. The CDR3 totals 16 residues. The V and J ends lost 5 bases and 4 bases, in that order; junction bases with no gene match: 5. The germline V gene encodes CDR1 MDHEN and CDR2 SYDVKM. CDR3 DNA sequence: TGTGCCAGCAGTCCTCGACTAGCGGGGGTCACCGGGGAGCTGTTTTTT. Its protein product is CASSPRLAGVTGELFF.

The chain couples TRBV25-1 to TRBJ2-5; TRBD2 might be the D (5 bases). Deletions cut 8 bases from V and 5 bases from J, with 12 bases between. The germline CDR1 and CDR2 sequences are MGHDK and SYGVNS. The CDR3 runs to 12 residues. CDR3 region: CASAGVAETQYF. CDR3 in DNA: TGTGCCAGCGCCGGGGTTGCGGAGACCCAGTACTTC.

The genes are TRBV24-1 and TRBJ2-1; TRBD2 agrees at 12 bases. Germline V gives CDR1 KGHDR, CDR2 SFDVKD. This CDR3 has 14 amino acids. The V and J ends lost 9 bases and 4 bases, in that order; junction bases with no gene match: 3. The CDR3 DNA sequence: TGTGCCACCGGTACTAGCGGGGGGTACAATGAGCAGTTCTTC. Translating it yields CATGTSGGYNEQFF.

The V and J genes are TRBV3-1 (or the pseudogene TRBV3-2) and TRBJ2-3; 8 positions match TRBD2. This CDR3 contains 16 residues. Per the germline V gene, CDR1 is LGHDT and CDR2 is YNNKEL (reference sequence). Trimming cost V 0 bases and J 5 bases; bases outside gene matches: 7. The CDR3 loop is CASSQEAGLAGDTQYF. CDR3 DNA: TGTGCCAGCAGCCAAGAAGCCGGACTAGCCGGAGATACGCAGTATTTT.

The V gene is TRBV19, the J gene TRBJ2-7; tentative D call: TRBD1 (5 bases). V was cut by 5 bases and J by 3 bases, with 14 bases left in between. Germline lookup yields CDR1 LNHDA and CDR2 SQIVND (reference sequence). The CDR3 has 14 amino acids. The CDR3 region has the DNA TGTGCCAGTAGTCCACAGGCGGCCAGCTACGAGCAGTACTTC. Its protein is CASSPQAASYEQYF.

This chain joins TRBV19 and TRBJ2-2, with 7 bases matching TRBD2. CDR3 length: 18 amino acids. CDR1 is LNHDA and CDR2 is SQIVND in the germline V gene (reference sequence). The V gene end was trimmed by 2 bases and the J gene end by 1 base; junction bases not matched to a gene: 10. The CDR3 sequence is CASSIITSALVNTGELFF. CDR3 coding DNA: TGTGCCAGTAGTATAATAACTAGCGCTCTTGTGAACACCGGGGAGCTGTTTTTT.

The chain carries TRBV2 and TRBJ2-7; tentatively, D is TRBD1 (6 bases). Germline lookup yields CDR1 SNHLY and CDR2 FYNNEI. V was shortened by 7 bases and J by 4 bases, with 20 bases between the two germline ends. This CDR3 comprises 15 residues. The CDR3 here is CASIPRGGTSYEQYF. The CDR3, as DNA: TGTGCCAGCATACCTCGAGGGGGAACCTCGTACGAGCAGTACTTC.

This clone has more than one count but fewer than ten. This sequence joins TRBV5-6 and TRBJ2-5; tentatively, D is TRBD2 (6 bases). Trimming pared 1 base from V and 6 bases from J, leaving 10 bases between. The V gene's germline CDR1 is SGHDT and CDR2 YYEEEE. The CDR3 loop spans 13 amino acids. This CDR3 is CASSLIGGKTQYF. The CDR3 nucleotides are TGTGCCAGCAGCTTGATTGGGGGGAAGACCCAGTACTTC.

This clone came up once. The chain carries TRBV15 and TRBJ1-3, with a possible D match to TRBD1 (5 bases). V was pared by 0 bases and J by 0 bases, with 9 bases between. The CDR3 is made up of 16 amino acids. CDR1 is LNHNV and CDR2 is YYDKDF in the germline V gene (reference sequence). The CDR3 is CATSRDDSYSGNTIYF. CDR3 sequence (DNA): TGTGCCACCAGCAGAGACGACAGTTACTCTGGAAACACCATATATTTT.

J is TRBJ2-1 and V is TRBV19; 13 nucleotides match TRBD2. CDR1 LNHDA and CDR2 SQIVND come from the germline V gene (reference sequence). The CDR3 is 14 residues long. Trimming cost V 6 bases and J 10 bases; bases outside gene matches: 6. The CDR3 nucleotides are TGTGCCAGTAGGACTAGCGGGGGGCCGCGGGAGCAGTTCTTC. Protein product: CASRTSGGPREQFF.

This clone occurred a few times. V gene TRBV11-2 combines with J gene TRBJ1-3; TRBD1 agrees at 9 bases. The V segment lost 5 bases and the J segment 4 bases; nucleotides outside the gene matches: 12. CDR3 length: 17 amino acids. Germline V gene data show CDR1 as SGHAT and CDR2 as FQNNGV. CDR3 DNA: TGTGCCAGCAGCACGCGCCTCCGGGACAGGGCAGGAAACACCATATATTTT. Translating it yields CASSTRLRDRAGNTIYF.

The chain uses TRBV11-3 and TRBJ2-2; TRBD2 matches 7 bases. V dropped 1 base and J dropped 0; count of bases not matched to a gene: 5. There are 17 residues in the CDR3. Germline values: CDR1 SGHNT, CDR2 YENEEA. The chain's CDR3 is CASSLAVGGANTGELFF. As DNA, the CDR3 is TGTGCCAGCAGCTTAGCCGTGGGGGGGGCGAACACCGGGGAGCTGTTTTTT.

J is TRBJ1-5 and V is TRBV21-1; TRBD1 was called by the table and not checked on the DNA. TRBV21-1 is labeled a pseudogene. The CDR3 spans 16 residues. The DNA for the CDR3 is TGTGCCAGCAGCAAAGGGGGGACAGTTAGCAATCAGCCCCAGCATTTT. It encodes CASSKGGTVSNQPQHF.

The chain couples TRBV4-2 to TRBJ2-1, with 8 bases lining up with TRBD2. There are 15 residues in the CDR3. Germline V gene lookup returns CDR1 LGHNA and CDR2 YNFKEQ. Trimming at V came to 0 bases and at J to 8 bases, leaving 6 bases not matched to a gene. The CDR3 loop reads CASSQDSGGLDEQFF. Here the CDR3 DNA reads TGTGCCAGCAGCCAAGATTCGGGGGGGTTAGATGAGCAGTTCTTC.

The chain has TRBV7-9 and TRBJ1-2; TRBD1 is a possible D gene (5 bases). The CDR3 extends over 16 amino acids. Trimming removed 0 bases from V and 4 bases from J, with 15 bases in between. Germline lookup yields CDR1 SEHNR and CDR2 FQNEAQ (reference sequence). The chain's CDR3 is CASSLAQGNHGYGYTF. The CDR3 DNA sequence: TGTGCCAGCAGCTTAGCCCAGGGCAATCACGGCTATGGCTACACCTTC.

This chain uses TRBV10-3 with TRBJ2-7, with 11 bases identical to TRBD1. The CDR3 length is 14 residues. V dropped 0 bases and J dropped 7; count of bases not matched to a gene: 2. CDR1 ENHRY and CDR2 SYGVKD come from the germline V gene. CDR3 in amino acids: CAISESGQGGEQYF. As DNA, the CDR3 is TGTGCCATCAGTGAGTCGGGACAGGGGGGTGAGCAGTACTTC.

This clone was observed a handful of times. V is TRBV24-1 and J is TRBJ2-7; maybe TRBD1 (6 bases). Per the germline V gene, CDR1 is KGHDR and CDR2 is SFDVKD. This CDR3 contains 14 residues. Deletions cut 3 bases from V and 5 bases from J, with 13 bases between. CDR3 residues: CATSDTYRANEQYF. CDR3 in DNA: TGTGCCACCAGTGATACCTACAGGGCCAACGAGCAGTACTTC.

This rearrangement joins TRBV5-4 to TRBJ2-2; a weak D match, TRBD2 (6 bases). Germline V gives CDR1 SGHNT, CDR2 YYREEE (reference sequence). Between the trimmed V and J ends, which lost 4 bases and 2 bases, there was a span of 12 bases. The CDR3 sequence is 15 residues long. CDR3 bases: TGTGCCAGCAGCCCCGGGACTCCTAACACCGGGGAGCTGTTTTTT. Amino acid sequence: CASSPGTPNTGELFF.

This clone occurred a few times. The V call is TRBV2, the J call TRBJ2-7, with 14 bases lining up with TRBD2. J lost 7 bases, V lost 7 bases, and 12 bases had no gene match. CDR1 SNHLY and CDR2 FYNNEI come from the germline V gene. The CDR3 is made up of 16 amino acids. CDR3 sequence: CASKSAGLAGVGEQYF. DNA for the CDR3: TGTGCCAGCAAGTCGGCGGGACTAGCGGGGGTGGGTGAGCAGTACTTC.

This chain connects TRBV6-6 to TRBJ2-2, with D tentatively TRBD1 (6 bases). The V gene's germline CDR1 is MNHNY and CDR2 SVGAGI (reference sequence). Between the trimmed V and J ends, which lost 6 bases and 1 base, there was a span of 12 bases. The CDR3 has 15 residues. The CDR3 DNA sequence: TGTGCCAGCAGCACTAAGACAGGGAACACCGGGGAGCTGTTTTTT. This codes for CASSTKTGNTGELFF.

The rearrangement links TRBV27 to TRBJ2-7; 8 bases are shared with TRBD2. The germline gives CDR1 MNHEY, CDR2 SMNVEV (reference sequence). The CDR3 covers 16 residues. V lost 9 bases and J lost 0; bases outside the gene matches: 13. The CDR3 DNA is TGTGCCAGTACCGGGACTAGTGATACGAACTCCTACGAGCAGTACTTC. This codes for CASTGTSDTNSYEQYF.

V usage is TRBV7-9 and J usage is TRBJ2-2, with 8 bases aligning to TRBD1. Germline trimming cut 2 bases from V and 3 bases from J; bases unmatched to any gene: 11. Germline CDR1 and CDR2: SEHNR and FQNEAQ (reference sequence). This CDR3 region has 18 residues. CDR3 DNA: TGTGCCAGCAGCTTAAAAGGCAGGGGGCGAGGGGACACCGGGGAGCTGTTTTTT. Its translation: CASSLKGRGRGDTGELFF.